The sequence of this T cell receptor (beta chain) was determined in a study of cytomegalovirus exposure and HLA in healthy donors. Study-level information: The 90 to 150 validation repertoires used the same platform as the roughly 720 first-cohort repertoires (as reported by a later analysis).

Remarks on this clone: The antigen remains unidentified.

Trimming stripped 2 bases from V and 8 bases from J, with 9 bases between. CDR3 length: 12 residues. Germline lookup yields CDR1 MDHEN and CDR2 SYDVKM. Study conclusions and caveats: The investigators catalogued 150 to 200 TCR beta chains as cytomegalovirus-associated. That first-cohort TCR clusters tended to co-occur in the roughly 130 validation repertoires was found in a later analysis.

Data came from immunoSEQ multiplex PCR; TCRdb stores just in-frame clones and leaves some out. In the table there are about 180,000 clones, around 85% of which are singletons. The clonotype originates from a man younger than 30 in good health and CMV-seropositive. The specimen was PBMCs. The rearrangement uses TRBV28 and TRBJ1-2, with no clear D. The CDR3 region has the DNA TGTGCCAGCAGTTTAGGTACGGGGGGCTACACCTTC. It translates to CASSLGTGGYTF.